This T cell receptor (beta chain) derives from a study of blood T cell repertoires in COVID-19. Background on the study: Nucleic acid was either cDNA or gDNA, and it came from T cells, B-cell-depleted T cells, or PBMCs.

Germline V gives CDR1 SGHVS, CDR2 FQNEAQ. The CDR3 runs to 15 residues. The V and J ends lost 5 bases and 6 bases respectively, with 14 bases between them. Authors' analysis steps: Cell counts per sample came from amplifying reference gene primers. The assay was immunoSEQ multiplex PCR, and TCRdb's table has in-frame clones only and misses some. The V and J calls and clone size are taken from that table; D and trimming were inferred from the DNA. The table shows approximately 260,000 clones, with about 80% occurring only once. This chain uses TRBV7-8 with TRBJ1-6; D not resolved. Material: peripheral blood. The clonotype comes from a human donor in a cohort sampled during active COVID-19. CDR3 amino acids: CASSPQLGVNSPLHF. CDR3 coding DNA: TGTGCCAGCAGCCCCCAATTAGGAGTTAATTCACCCCTCCACTTT.